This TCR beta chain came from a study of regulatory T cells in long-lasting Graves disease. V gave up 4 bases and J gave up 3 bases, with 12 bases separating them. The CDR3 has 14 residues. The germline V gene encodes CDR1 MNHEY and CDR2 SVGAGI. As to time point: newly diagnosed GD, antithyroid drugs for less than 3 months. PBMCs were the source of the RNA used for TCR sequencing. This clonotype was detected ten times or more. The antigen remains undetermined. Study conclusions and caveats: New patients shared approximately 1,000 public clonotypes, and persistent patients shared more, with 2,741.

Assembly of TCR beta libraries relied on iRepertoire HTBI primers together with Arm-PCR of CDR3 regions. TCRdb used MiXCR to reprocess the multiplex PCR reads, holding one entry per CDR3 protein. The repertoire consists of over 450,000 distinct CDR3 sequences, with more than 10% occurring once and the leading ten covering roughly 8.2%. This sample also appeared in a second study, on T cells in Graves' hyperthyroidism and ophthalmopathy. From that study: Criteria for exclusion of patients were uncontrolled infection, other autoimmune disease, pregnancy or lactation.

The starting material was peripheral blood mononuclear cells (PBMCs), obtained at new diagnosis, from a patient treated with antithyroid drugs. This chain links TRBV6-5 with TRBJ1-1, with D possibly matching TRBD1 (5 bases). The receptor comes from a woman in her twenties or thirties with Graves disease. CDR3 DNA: TGTGCCAGCAGTTTGAGGGGAGAGGACACTGAAGCTTTCTTT. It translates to CASSLRGEDTEAFF.